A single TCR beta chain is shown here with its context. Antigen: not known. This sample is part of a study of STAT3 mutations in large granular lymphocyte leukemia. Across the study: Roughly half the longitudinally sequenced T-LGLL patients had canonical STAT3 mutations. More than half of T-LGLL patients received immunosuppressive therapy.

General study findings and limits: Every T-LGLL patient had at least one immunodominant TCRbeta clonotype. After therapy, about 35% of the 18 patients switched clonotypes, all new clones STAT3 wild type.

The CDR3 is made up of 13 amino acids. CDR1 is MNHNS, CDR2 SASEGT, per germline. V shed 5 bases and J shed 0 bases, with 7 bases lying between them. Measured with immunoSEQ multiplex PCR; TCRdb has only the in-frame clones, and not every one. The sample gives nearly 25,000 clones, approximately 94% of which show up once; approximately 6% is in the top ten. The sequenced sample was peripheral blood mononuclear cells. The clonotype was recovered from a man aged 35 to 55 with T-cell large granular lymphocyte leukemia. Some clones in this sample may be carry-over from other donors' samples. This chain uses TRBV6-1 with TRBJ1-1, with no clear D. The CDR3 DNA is TGTGCCAGCAGTCGAAGGGTGAACACTGAAGCTTTCTTT. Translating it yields CASSRRVNTEAFF.